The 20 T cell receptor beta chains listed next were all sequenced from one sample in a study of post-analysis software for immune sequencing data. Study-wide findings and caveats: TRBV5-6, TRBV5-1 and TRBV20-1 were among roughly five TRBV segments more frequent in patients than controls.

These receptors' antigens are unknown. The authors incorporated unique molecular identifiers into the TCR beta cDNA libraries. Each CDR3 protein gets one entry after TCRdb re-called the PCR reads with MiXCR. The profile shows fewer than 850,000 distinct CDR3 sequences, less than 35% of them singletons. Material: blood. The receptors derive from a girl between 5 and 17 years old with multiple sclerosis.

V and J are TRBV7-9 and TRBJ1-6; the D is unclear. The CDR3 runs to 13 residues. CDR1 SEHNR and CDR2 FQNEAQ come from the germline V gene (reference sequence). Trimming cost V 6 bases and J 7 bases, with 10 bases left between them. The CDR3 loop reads CASRPSGNSPLHF. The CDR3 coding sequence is TGTGCCAGCAGGCCCTCCGGGAATTCACCCCTCCACTTT.

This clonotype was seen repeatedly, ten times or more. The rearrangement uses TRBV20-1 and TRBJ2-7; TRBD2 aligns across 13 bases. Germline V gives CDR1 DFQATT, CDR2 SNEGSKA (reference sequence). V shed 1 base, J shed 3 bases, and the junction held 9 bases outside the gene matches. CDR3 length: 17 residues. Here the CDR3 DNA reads TGCAGTGCTAGAGCCGCAGGGGGACTAGCGGGAAACTACGAGCAGTACTTC. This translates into CSARAAGGLAGNYEQYF.

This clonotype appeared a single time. This CDR3 is CASSSGLVGGPVTDTQYF. The CDR3 DNA sequence: TGTGCCAGCAGTTCTGGACTAGTGGGAGGGCCCGTCACAGATACGCAGTATTTT. The chain joins TRBV6-2 or TRBV6-3 to TRBJ2-3, with 7 bases that match TRBD2. Germline assignment: CDR1 MNHEY and CDR2 SVGEGT. With 4 bases clipped from V and 2 bases from J, the junction kept 15 bases outside the gene matches. This CDR3 is built from 18 residues.

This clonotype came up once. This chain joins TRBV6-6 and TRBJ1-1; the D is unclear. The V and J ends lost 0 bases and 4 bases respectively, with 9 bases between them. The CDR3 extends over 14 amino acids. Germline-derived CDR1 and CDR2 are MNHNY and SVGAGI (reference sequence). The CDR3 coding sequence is TGTGCCAGCAGTTACTCACCGGGTAGCACTGAAGCTTTCTTT. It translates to CASSYSPGSTEAFF.

As DNA, the CDR3 is TGTGCCAGTAGATACACGGATGGCTACACCTTC. It codes for CASRYTDGYTF. This sequence joins TRBV19 and TRBJ1-2; D unresolved. Germline V lookup: CDR1 LNHDA, CDR2 SQIVND (reference sequence). The length of the CDR3 is 11 residues. The ends were cut back, 6 bases at V and 6 bases at J, with 8 bases in the middle.

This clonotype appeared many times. The CDR3 spells CSVEVSTESFYGYTF. Here the CDR3 DNA reads TGCAGCGTTGAAGTTAGTACGGAGAGTTTCTATGGCTACACCTTC. The gene calls are TRBV29-1 and TRBJ1-2; D gene uncertain. The CDR3 runs 15 residues. Trimming left V 1 base short and J 4 bases short, with 16 bases between. Germline CDR1 is SQVTM and CDR2 is ANQGSEA.

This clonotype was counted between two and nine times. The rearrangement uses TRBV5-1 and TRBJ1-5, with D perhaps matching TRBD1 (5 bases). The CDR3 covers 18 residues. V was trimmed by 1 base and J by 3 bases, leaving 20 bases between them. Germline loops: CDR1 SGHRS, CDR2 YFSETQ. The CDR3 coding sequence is TGCGCCAGCAGCTTGCCCCGGGCGGGGGGTTGGGACAATCAGCCCCAGCATTTT. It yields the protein CASSLPRAGGWDNQPQHF.

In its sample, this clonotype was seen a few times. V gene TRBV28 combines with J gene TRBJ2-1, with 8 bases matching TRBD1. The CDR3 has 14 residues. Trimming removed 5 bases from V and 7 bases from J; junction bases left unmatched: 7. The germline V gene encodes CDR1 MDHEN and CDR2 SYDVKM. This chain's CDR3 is CASSPRGQGNEQFF. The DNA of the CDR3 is TGTGCCAGCAGTCCCAGGGGGCAGGGGAATGAGCAGTTCTTC.

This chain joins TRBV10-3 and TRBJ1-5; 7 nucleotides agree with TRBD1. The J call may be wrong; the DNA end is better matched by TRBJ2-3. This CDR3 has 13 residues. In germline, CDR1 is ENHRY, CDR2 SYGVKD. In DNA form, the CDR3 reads TGTGCCATTCCCCGGGACAGCAATCAGCCCCAGTATTTT. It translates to CAIPRDSNQPQYF.

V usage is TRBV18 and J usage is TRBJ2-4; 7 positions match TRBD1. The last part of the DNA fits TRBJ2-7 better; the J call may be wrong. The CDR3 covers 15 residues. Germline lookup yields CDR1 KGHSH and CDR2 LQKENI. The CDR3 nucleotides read TGTGCCAGCTCACCAACCAGGGGGAGTCCCTACGAGCAGTACTTC. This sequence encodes CASSPTRGSPYEQYF.

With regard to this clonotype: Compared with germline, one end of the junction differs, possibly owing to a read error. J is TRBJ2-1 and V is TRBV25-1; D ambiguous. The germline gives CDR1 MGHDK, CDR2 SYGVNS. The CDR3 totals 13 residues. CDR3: CASSYGVYSEQFF. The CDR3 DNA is TGTGCCAGCAGCTATGGGGTCTACAGTGAGCAGTTCTTC.

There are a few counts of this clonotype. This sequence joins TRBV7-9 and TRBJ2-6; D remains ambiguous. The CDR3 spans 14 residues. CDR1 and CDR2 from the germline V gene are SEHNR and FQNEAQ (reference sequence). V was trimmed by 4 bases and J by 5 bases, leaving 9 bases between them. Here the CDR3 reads CASSSGFRANVLTF. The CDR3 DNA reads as TGTGCCAGCAGCTCCGGCTTTAGGGCCAACGTCCTGACTTTC.

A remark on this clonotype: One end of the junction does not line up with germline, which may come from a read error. CDR3 bases: TGTACCAGCAGCCCCCAGCCTGGGGGTGGCTACACCTTC. It encodes CTSSPQPGGGYTF. The chain employs TRBV7-9 and TRBJ1-2, with a possible D match to TRBD1 (5 bases). Per germline, CDR1 SEHNR and CDR2 FQNEAQ (reference sequence). CDR3 size: 13 residues. Together with reference TRBV7-9 and TRBJ1-2, the CDR3 gives the full variable domain: DTGVSQNPRHKITKRGQNVTFRCDPISEHNRLYWYRQTLGQGPEFLTYFQNEAQLEKSRLLSDRFSAERPKGSFSTLEIQRTEQGDSAMYLCTSSPQPGGGYTFGSGTRLTVV.

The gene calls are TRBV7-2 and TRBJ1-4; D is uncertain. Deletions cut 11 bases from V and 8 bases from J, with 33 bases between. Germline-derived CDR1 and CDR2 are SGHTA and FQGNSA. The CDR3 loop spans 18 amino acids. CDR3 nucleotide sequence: TGTGCCCCCGCTCCGTTGCTACGTTGTGTGGGAATTGGCGAAAAACTGTTTTTT. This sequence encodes CAPAPLLRCVGIGEKLFF. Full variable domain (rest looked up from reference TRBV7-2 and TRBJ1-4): GAGVSQSPSNKVTEKGKDVELRCDPISGHTALYWYRQSLGQGLEFLIYFQGNSAPDKSGLPSDRFSAERTGGSVSTLTIQRTQQEDSAVYLCAPAPLLRCVGIGEKLFFGSGTQLSVL.

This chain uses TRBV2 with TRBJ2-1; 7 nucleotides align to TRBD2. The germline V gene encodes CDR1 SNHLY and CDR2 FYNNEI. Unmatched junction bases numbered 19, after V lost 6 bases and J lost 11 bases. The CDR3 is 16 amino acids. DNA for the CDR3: TGTGCCAGCAGGGGGAGGGAGCGGGCGTCTCCACCCCAGCAGTTCTTC. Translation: CASRGRERASPPQQFF.

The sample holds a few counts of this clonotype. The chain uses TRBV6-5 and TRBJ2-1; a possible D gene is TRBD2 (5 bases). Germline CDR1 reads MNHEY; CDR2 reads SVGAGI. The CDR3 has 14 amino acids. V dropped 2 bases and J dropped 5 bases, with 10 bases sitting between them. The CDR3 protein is CASSYRGSDNEQFF. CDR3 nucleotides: TGTGCCAGCAGTTACCGTGGGAGTGACAATGAGCAGTTCTTC.

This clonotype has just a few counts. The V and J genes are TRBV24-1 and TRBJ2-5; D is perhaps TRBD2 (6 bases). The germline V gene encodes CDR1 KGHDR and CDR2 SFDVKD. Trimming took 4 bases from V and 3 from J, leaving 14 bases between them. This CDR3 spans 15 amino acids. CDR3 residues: CATSDATGGKETQYF. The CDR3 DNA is TGTGCCACCAGTGACGCCACCGGGGGAAAAGAGACCCAGTACTTC.

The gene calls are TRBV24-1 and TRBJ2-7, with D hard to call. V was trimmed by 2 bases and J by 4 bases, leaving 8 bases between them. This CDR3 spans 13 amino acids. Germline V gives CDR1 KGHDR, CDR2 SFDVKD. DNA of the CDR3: TGTGCCACCAGTGATTCTGACCGTTACGAGCAGTACTTC. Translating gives CATSDSDRYEQYF.

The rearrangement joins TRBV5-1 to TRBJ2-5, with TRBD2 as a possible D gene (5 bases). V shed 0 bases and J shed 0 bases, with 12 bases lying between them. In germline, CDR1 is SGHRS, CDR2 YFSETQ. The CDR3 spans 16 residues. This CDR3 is CASSLEGDGNQETQYF. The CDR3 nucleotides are TGCGCCAGCAGCTTGGAGGGAGACGGGAACCAAGAGACCCAGTACTTC.

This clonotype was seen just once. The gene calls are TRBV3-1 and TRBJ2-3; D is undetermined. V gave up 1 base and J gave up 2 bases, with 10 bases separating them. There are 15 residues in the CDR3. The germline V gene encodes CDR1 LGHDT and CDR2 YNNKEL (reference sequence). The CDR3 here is CASSQAGRNTDTQYF. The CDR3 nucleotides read TGTGCCAGCAGCCAAGCGGGCCGTAACACAGATACGCAGTATTTT.